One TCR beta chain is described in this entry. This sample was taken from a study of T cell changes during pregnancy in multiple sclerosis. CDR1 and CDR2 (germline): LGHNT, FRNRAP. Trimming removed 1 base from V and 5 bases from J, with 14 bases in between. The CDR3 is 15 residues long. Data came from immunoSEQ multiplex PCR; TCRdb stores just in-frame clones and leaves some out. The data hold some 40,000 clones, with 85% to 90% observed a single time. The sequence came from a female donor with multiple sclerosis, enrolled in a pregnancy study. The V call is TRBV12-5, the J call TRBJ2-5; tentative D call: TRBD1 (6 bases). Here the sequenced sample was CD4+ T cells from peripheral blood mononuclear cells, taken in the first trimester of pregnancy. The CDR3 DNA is TGTGCTAGTGGTTTGGATACAGGGCCGGGGGAGACCCAGTACTTC. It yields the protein CASGLDTGPGETQYF. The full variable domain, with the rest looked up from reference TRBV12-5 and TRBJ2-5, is DARVTQTPRHKVTEMGQEVTMRCQPILGHNTVFWYRQTMMQGLELLAYFRNRAPLDDSGMPKDRFSAEMPDATLATLKIQPSEPRDSAVYFCASGLDTGPGETQYFGPGTRLLVL.